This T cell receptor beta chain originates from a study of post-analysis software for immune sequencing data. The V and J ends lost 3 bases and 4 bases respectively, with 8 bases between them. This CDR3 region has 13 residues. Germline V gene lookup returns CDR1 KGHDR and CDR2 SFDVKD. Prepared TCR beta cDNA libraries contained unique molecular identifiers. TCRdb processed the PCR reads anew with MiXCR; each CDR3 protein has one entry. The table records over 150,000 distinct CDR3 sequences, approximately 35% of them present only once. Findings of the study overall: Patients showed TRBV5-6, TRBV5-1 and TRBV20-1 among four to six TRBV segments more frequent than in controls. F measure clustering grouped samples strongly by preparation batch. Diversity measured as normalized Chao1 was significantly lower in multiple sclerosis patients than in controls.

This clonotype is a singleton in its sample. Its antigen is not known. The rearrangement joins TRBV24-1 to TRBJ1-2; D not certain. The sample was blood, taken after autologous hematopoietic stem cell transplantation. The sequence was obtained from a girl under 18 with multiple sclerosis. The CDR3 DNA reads TGTGCCACCAGTGATGCAGGAGGCTATGGCTACACCTTC. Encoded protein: CATSDAGGYGYTF.